Below, 10 T cell receptor beta chains from the same sample are listed, as sequenced in a study of CD8+ T cells in alopecia areata. Noted treatment: oral pan-JAK inhibitor, 5-10 mg twice daily. Once RNA had been extracted, it was reverse transcribed into cDNA to act as the sequencing template. Data came from immunoSEQ multiplex PCR; TCRdb stores just in-frame clones and leaves some out. The profile shows 90,000 or so clones, around 44% of them singletons. Sequenced material: CD8+ T cells sorted from blood, taken at week 24, from a patient treated with tofacitinib. Every receptor here comes from a human donor with alopecia areata.

The chain has TRBV11-2 and TRBJ2-7; 12 bases map to TRBD2. The V gene's germline CDR1 is SGHAT and CDR2 FQNNGV. The CDR3 sequence is 17 residues long. Germline trimming cut 1 base from V and 4 bases from J; bases unmatched to any gene: 8. CDR3 DNA sequence: TGTGCCAGCAGCTTAGGACTAGCGGGAGACCTAGGATACGAGCAGTACTTC. Encoded protein: CASSLGLAGDLGYEQYF.

This sequence joins TRBV19 and TRBJ2-7, with D perhaps assigned TRBD1 or TRBD2 (5 bases each). Looked up from germline, CDR1 is LNHDA and CDR2 is SQIVND (reference sequence). This CDR3 has 14 residues. V was shortened by 8 bases and J by 2 bases, with 16 bases between the two germline ends. CDR3 DNA sequence: TGTGCCAGTGGGGACCGGGAAGCACCCTACGAGCAGTACTTC. Encoded protein: CASGDREAPYEQYF. Using reference TRBV19 and TRBJ2-7 for the parts outside the CDR3, the full variable domain is DGGITQSPKYLFRKEGQNVTLSCEQNLNHDAMYWYRQDPGQGLRLIYYSQIVNDFQKGDIAEGYSVSREKKESFPLTVTSAQKNPTAFYLCASGDREAPYEQYFGPGTRLTVT.

The rearrangement links TRBV5-6 to TRBJ2-1; tentatively, D is TRBD1 (5 bases). V was cut by 4 bases and J by 7 bases, with 9 bases left in between. The CDR3 covers 12 residues. Germline values: CDR1 SGHDT, CDR2 YYEEEE. Written as DNA, the CDR3 is TGTGCCAGCAGCGTTTCAGGGAATGAGCAGTTCTTC. Protein: CASSVSGNEQFF.

This chain uses TRBV5-1 with TRBJ2-7; 9 bases line up with TRBD1. Germline trimming cut 0 bases from V and 3 bases from J; bases unmatched to any gene: 7. Germline V gene sequence: CDR1 SGHRS, CDR2 YFSETQ. The CDR3 is 16 amino acids. The CDR3 DNA sequence: TGCGCCAGCAGCTTGGCTTGGGGACAGGGAAGCTACGAGCAGTACTTC. Encoded protein: CASSLAWGQGSYEQYF.

This sequence joins TRBV7-2 and TRBJ2-7; 8 bases match TRBD1. With 7 bases clipped from V and 2 bases from J, the junction kept 13 bases outside the gene matches. CDR1 is SGHTA and CDR2 is FQGNSA in the germline V gene. The CDR3 is made up of 16 amino acids. The CDR3 loop is CASTLRSDRGTYEQYF. The CDR3 DNA is TGTGCCAGCACCCTCCGGTCCGACAGGGGAACCTACGAGCAGTACTTC.

The chain is built from TRBV29-1 and TRBJ2-7; D possibly corresponds to TRBD2 (6 bases). V shed 5 bases and J shed 4 bases, with 12 bases lying between them. The CDR3 totals 12 residues. Per the germline V gene, CDR1 is SQVTM and CDR2 is ANQGSEA. CDR3 protein: CSVLGGAYEQYF. DNA for the CDR3: TGCAGCGTTCTCGGGGGAGCGTACGAGCAGTACTTC.

This clone was seen only a few times. The gene calls are TRBV14 and TRBJ2-5; maybe TRBD2 (6 bases). Trimming removed 4 bases from V and 1 base from J, with 10 bases in between. The CDR3 is made up of 14 amino acids. CDR1 and CDR2 (germline): SGHDN, FVKESK. The CDR3 region is CASSPLGGQETQYF. The CDR3, as DNA: TGTGCCAGCAGCCCCCTGGGGGGCCAAGAGACCCAGTACTTC.

The chain is built from TRBV7-9 and TRBJ1-1; perhaps TRBD1 as D (6 bases). In germline, CDR1 is SEHNR, CDR2 FQNEAQ (reference sequence). The CDR3 length is 13 residues. Trimming removed 10 bases from V and 5 bases from J, with 17 bases in between. CDR3 region: CATTGGTRTEAFF. The CDR3 coding sequence is TGTGCCACCACGGGGGGCACGAGGACTGAAGCTTTCTTT.

This rearrangement joins TRBV29-1 to TRBJ2-5; tentatively, D is TRBD1 or TRBD2 (5 bases each). Gene TRBJ2-7 matches the end of the DNA better, so the J call may be wrong. The CDR3 is 15 amino acids. The germline CDR1 and CDR2 sequences are SQVTM and ANQGSEA. The CDR3 bases are TGCAGCGTTGAAGGGGGGTCAGGCCGATCGGGCGAGCAGTACTTC. This encodes CSVEGGSGRSGEQYF.

J is TRBJ2-6 and V is TRBV19, with D possibly called TRBD1 or TRBD2 (6 bases each). Germline CDR1 and CDR2: LNHDA and SQIVND (reference sequence). V lost 4 bases and J lost 2, with 21 bases in between. The CDR3 has 19 residues. In nucleotides, the CDR3 is TGTGCCAGTAGTACGGTCGACAGGACTATTACGCCTGGGGCCAACGTCCTGACTTTC. Its translation is CASSTVDRTITPGANVLTF.